This is a list of T cell receptor beta chains from one sample in a study of regulatory T cells in long-lasting Graves disease. A single record per CDR3 protein comes from TCRdb applying MiXCR to the multiplex PCR reads. The data show approximately 310,000 distinct CDR3 sequences, 15% to 20% seen once. The sample consisted of peripheral blood mononuclear cells (PBMCs), taken at new diagnosis, from a patient treated with antithyroid drugs. The receptors were gathered from a female donor with Graves disease. The CDR3 runs from the conserved cysteine through the conserved F or W. D genes are given only for firm matches. Size is stated for part of the rows, as once, few or many counts, or as a class when the clone is expanded.

d_call,j_call,clone_size,v_call,cdr3_nt,cdr3_aa
TRBD1,TRBJ2-2,few,TRBV24-1,TGTGCCACCAGTGAGCTTCCGGGACAGGGTCGGTCCGGGGAGCTGTTTTTT,CATSELPGQGRSGELFF
TRBD2,TRBJ2-3,many,TRBV20-1,TGCAGTGTCCCGCTAGCGGGAGAGACAGATACGCAGTATTTT,CSVPLAGETDTQYF
TRBD1,TRBJ2-7,many,TRBV5-1,TGCGCCAGCAGCCTAACATCGACAGGGGATAAAAACGAGCAGTACTTC,CASSLTSTGDKNEQYF
TRBD2,TRBJ2-3,many,TRBV20-1,TGCAGTGCTAGAGATTCGGCGGGACTAGCGGGCGGCACAGATACGCAGTATTTT,CSARDSAGLAGGTDTQYF
TRBD1,TRBJ1-6,many,TRBV28,TGTGCCAGCAGTTCCGTCCCGGGACAGGGATTAGGGTCACCCCTCCACTTT,CASSSVPGQGLGSPLHF
TRBD1,TRBJ2-7,many,TRBV5-1,TGCGCCAGCAGCCCTACGGGACAGGGGTACGAGCAGTACTTC,CASSPTGQGYEQYF
TRBD1,TRBJ2-3,many,TRBV29-1,TGCAGCGTTGAAGATCCCCGGACAGGGGTTACCACAGATACGCAGTATTTT,CSVEDPRTGVTTDTQYF
NA,TRBJ1-1,many,TRBV12-3/TRBV12-4,TGTGCCAGCAGTCTAGGGGAGGATGAAGCTTTCTTT,CASSLGEDEAFF
TRBD2,TRBJ2-1,NA,TRBV18,TGTGCCAGCTCACCCGGGACTAGGAATAATGAGCAGTTCTTC,CASSPGTRNNEQFF
TRBD2,TRBJ2-3,many,TRBV20-1,TGCAGTGCTAGAGCCTCTAGCGGGAGGACAGATACGCAGTATTTT,CSARASSGRTDTQYF
NA,TRBJ2-7,many,TRBV20-1,TGCAGTGCCCCGTGGGGGGGCGAAGGGGGCGGCGAGCAGTACTTC,CSAPWGGEGGGEQYF
TRBD1,TRBJ2-5,many,TRBV6-1,TGTGCCAGCAGCAGAACAGGGGGCCTCCAAGAGACCCAGTACTTC,CASSRTGGLQETQYF
NA,TRBJ2-7,many,TRBV10-2,TGCGCCAGCAGTGACGTAGCCACTAACTACGAGCAGTACTTC,CASSDVATNYEQYF
TRBD1,TRBJ1-4,many,TRBV3-1,TGTGCCAGCAGCCACACGGGACAGGGGGATGAAAAACTGTTTTTT,CASSHTGQGDEKLFF
TRBD1,TRBJ2-5,many,TRBV2,TGTGCCAGCGGAGACAGGGGTACCTTACGTGGGACCCAGTACTTC,CASGDRGTLRGTQYF
TRBD2,TRBJ2-3,many,TRBV27,TGTGCCAGCAGTTCGGGAGGGGCTTTCACAGATACGCAGTATTTT,CASSSGGAFTDTQYF
TRBD2,TRBJ2-7,NA,TRBV28,TGTGCCAGCAGTTTACCCAGCGGGAGGTACGAGCAGTACTTC,CASSLPSGRYEQYF
TRBD2,TRBJ2-2,few,TRBV6-2/TRBV6-3,TGTGCCACGGGACTACCTTACACCGGGGAGCTGTTTTTT,CATGLPYTGELFF
TRBD2,TRBJ2-1,few,TRBV7-9,TGTGCCAGCAGCTTAGAACTGGGACTAGCGGGAGTATACAATGAGCAGTTCTTC,CASSLELGLAGVYNEQFF
NA,TRBJ2-1,many,TRBV29-1,TGCAGCGTTGAATGGTGGGACACAAGCTCCTACAATGAGCAGTTCTTC,CSVEWWDTSSYNEQFF
NA,TRBJ2-5,NA,TRBV14,TGTGCCAGCAGCCAACGGGGGCAGGGACAAGAGACCCAGTACTTC,CASSQRGQGQETQYF
NA,TRBJ2-7,NA,TRBV7-9,TGTGCCAGCAGCTTAAAGGAGGAGGGGTACGAGCAGTACTTC,CASSLKEEGYEQYF
NA,TRBJ1-5,many,TRBV2,TGTGCCAGCAGTGAAGCCAGCGCAGGCCACCTCTTTAGCAATCAGCCCCAGCATTTT,CASSEASAGHLFSNQPQHF
NA,TRBJ2-7,many,TRBV12-3/TRBV12-4,TGTGCCAGCACCCCCTCCGGGACTTCCTACGAGCAGTACTTC,CASTPSGTSYEQYF
NA,TRBJ1-2,many,TRBV6-1,TGTGCCAGCGGCACGCGAGGCTATGGCTACACCTTC,CASGTRGYGYTF
TRBD2,TRBJ2-3,few,TRBV4-2,TGTGCCAGCAGCCACGACGGGACTAGCGAGGCAGATACGCAGTATTTT,CASSHDGTSEADTQYF
NA,TRBJ1-3,NA,TRBV2,TGTGCCAGCAGGAACTGGGGGCAGGGTGGTATAGAGACCCAGTACTCTGGAAACACCATATATTTT,CASRNWGQGGIETQYSGNTIYF
TRBD2,TRBJ2-3,NA,TRBV6-4,TGTGCCAGCAGTGCGGGAGGCCGGGGCACAGATACGCAGTATTTT,CASSAGGRGTDTQYF
NA,TRBJ1-1,many,TRBV12-3/TRBV12-4,TGTGCCAGCAGTTTATATTTGTCTCGGTCAGGGCCTGAAGCTTTCTTT,CASSLYLSRSGPEAFF
TRBD2,TRBJ2-3,few,TRBV30,TGTGCCTGGAGTGTAGCCCTCTCCCCGAGACTAGCGGGAAGGGGAGATACGCAGTATTTT,CAWSVALSPRLAGRGDTQYF
TRBD1,TRBJ2-7,many,TRBV19,TGTGCCAGTAGTATTGGACAGGGTTACTACGAGCAGTACTTC,CASSIGQGYYEQYF
TRBD2,TRBJ2-5,many,TRBV2,TGTGCCAGCAGCATAGGACTAGCCGCAGAGACCCAGTACTTC,CASSIGLAAETQYF